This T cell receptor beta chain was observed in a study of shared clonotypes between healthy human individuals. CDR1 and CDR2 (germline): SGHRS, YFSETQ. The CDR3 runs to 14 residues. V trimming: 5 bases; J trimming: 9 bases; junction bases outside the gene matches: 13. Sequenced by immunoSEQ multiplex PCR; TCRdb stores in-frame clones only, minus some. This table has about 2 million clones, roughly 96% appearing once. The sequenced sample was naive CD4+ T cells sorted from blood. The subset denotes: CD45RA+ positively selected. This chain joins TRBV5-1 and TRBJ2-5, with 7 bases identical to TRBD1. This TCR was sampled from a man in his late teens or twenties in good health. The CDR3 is CASRPDRAGLSQYF. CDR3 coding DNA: TGCGCCAGCAGACCAGACAGGGCCGGATTGTCCCAGTACTTC.